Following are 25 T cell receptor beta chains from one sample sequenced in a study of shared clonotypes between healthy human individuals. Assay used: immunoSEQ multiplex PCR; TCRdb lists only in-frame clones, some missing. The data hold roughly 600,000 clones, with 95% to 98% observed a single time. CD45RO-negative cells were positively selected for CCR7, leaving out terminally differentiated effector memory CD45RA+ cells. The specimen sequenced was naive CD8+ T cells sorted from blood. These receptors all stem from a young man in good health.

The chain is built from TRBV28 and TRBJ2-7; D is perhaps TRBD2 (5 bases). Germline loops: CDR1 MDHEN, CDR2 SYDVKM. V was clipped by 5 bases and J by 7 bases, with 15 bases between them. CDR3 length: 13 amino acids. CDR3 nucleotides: TGTGCCAGCAGTCTTACAGCGGAAAGGGAGCAGTACTTC. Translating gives CASSLTAEREQYF.

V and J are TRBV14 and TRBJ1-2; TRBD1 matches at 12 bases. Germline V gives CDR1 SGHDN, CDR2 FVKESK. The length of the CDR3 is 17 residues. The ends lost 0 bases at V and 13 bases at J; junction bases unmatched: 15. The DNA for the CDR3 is TGTGCCAGCAGCCAAGATAGCTCCCCGGGACAGGGGGCGCGTAGCACCTTC. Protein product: CASSQDSSPGQGARSTF.

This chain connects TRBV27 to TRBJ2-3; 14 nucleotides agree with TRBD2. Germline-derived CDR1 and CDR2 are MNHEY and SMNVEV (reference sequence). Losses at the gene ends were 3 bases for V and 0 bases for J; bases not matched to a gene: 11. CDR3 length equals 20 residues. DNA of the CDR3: TGTGCCAGCAGTTTGCCGGGACTAGCGGGAGCCCCACGTAGCACAGATACGCAGTATTTT. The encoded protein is CASSLPGLAGAPRSTDTQYF.

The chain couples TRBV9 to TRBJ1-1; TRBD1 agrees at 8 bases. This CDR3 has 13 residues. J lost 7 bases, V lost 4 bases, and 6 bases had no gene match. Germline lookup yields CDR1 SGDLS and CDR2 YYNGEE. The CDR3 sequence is CASSSDRGLEAFF. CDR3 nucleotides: TGTGCCAGCAGCTCAGACAGGGGTCTTGAAGCTTTCTTT.

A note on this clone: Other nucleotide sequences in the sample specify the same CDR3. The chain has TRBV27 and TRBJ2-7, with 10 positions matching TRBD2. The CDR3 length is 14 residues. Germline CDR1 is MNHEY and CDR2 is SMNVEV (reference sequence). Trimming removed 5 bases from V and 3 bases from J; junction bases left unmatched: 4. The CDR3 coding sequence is TGTGCCAGCAGTCGGTCTAGCGGGAGCTACGAGCAGTACTTC. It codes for CASSRSSGSYEQYF.

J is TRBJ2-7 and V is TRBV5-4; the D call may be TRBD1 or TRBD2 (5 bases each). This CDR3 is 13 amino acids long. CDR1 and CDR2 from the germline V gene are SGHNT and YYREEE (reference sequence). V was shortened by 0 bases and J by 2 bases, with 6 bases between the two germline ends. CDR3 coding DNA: TGTGCCAGCAGCTTGGGGGACCCCTACGAGCAGTACTTC. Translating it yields CASSLGDPYEQYF. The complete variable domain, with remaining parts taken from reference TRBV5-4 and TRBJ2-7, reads ETGVTQSPTHLIKTRGQQVTLRCSSQSGHNTVSWYQQALGQGPQFIFQYYREEENGRGNFPPRFSGLQFPNYSSELNVNALELDDSALYLCASSLGDPYEQYFGPGTRLTVT.

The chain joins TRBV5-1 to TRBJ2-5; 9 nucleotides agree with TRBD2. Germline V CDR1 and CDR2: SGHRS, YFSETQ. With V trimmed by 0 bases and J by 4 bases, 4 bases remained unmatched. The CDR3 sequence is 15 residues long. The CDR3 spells CASSLVAGDSETQYF. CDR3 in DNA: TGCGCCAGCAGCTTGGTAGCGGGAGACTCAGAGACCCAGTACTTC. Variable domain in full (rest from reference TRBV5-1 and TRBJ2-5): KAGVTQTPRYLIKTRGQQVTLSCSPISGHRSVSWYQQTPGQGLQFLFEYFSETQRNKGNFPGRFSGRQFSNSRSEMNVSTLELGDSALYLCASSLVAGDSETQYFGPGTRLLVL.

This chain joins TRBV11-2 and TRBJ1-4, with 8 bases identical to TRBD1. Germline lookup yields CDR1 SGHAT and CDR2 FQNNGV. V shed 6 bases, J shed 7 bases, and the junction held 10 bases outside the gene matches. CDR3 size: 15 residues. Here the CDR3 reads CASSRLDREGEKLFF. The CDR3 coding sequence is TGTGCCAGCAGTCGCTTGGACAGGGAGGGTGAAAAACTGTTTTTT.

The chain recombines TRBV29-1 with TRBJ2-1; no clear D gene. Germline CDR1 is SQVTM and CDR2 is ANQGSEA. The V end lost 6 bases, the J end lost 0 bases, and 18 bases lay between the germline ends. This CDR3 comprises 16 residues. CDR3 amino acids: CSVPPVAGSSYNEQFF. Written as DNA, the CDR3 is TGCAGCGTCCCCCCCGTGGCTGGAAGCTCCTACAATGAGCAGTTCTTC.

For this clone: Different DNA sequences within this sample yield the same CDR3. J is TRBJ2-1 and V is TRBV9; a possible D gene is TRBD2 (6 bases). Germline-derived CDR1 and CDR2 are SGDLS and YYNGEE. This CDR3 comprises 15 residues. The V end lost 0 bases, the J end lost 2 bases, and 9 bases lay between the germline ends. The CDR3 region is CASSVGGGTYNEQFF. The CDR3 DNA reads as TGTGCCAGCAGCGTAGGTGGAGGGACCTACAATGAGCAGTTCTTC.

The CDR3 protein is CASSSLDRAKMDEAFF. The CDR3 DNA is TGTGCCAGCAGTAGCCTGGACAGGGCGAAAATGGATGAAGCTTTCTTT. The chain combines TRBV28 with TRBJ1-1, with 8 bases lining up with TRBD1. The length of the CDR3 is 16 residues. The V gene's germline CDR1 is MDHEN and CDR2 SYDVKM. Germline trimming cut 5 bases from V and 7 bases from J; bases unmatched to any gene: 15.

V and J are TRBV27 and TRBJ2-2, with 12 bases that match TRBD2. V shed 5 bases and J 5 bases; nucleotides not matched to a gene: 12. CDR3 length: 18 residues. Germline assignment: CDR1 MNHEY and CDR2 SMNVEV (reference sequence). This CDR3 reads CASSPRGLAGGRTGELFF. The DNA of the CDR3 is TGTGCCAGCAGTCCAAGAGGTCTAGCGGGAGGGCGGACCGGGGAGCTGTTTTTT.

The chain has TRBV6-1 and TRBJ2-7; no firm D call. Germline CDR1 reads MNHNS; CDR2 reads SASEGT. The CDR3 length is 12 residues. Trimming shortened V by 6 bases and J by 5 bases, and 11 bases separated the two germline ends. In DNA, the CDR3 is TGTGCCAGCAGCCCACCCACTAACGAGCAGTACTTC. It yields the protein CASSPPTNEQYF.

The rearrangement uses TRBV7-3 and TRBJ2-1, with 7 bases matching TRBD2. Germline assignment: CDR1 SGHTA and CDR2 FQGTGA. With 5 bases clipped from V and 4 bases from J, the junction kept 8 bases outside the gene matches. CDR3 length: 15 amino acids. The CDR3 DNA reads TGTGCCAGCAGCCAAGGGGCGGGAGAGTACAATGAGCAGTTCTTC. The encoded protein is CASSQGAGEYNEQFF.

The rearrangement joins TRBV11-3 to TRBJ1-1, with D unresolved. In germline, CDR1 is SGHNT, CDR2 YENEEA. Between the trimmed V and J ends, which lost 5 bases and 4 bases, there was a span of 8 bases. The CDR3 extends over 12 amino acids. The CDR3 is CASSAGSTEAFF. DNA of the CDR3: TGTGCCAGCAGCGCCGGGAGCACTGAAGCTTTCTTT.

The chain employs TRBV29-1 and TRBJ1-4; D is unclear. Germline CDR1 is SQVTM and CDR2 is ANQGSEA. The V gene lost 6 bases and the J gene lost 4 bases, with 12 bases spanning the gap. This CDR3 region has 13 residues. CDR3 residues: CSVAYEDNEKLFF. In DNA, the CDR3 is TGCAGCGTCGCGTACGAAGATAATGAAAAACTGTTTTTT.

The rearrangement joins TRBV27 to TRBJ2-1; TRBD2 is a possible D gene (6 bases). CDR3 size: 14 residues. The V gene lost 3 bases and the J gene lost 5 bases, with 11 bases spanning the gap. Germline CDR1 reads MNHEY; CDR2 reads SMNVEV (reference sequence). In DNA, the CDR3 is TGTGCCAGCAGTTTGCGGGACTCAAACAATGAGCAGTTCTTC. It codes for CASSLRDSNNEQFF.

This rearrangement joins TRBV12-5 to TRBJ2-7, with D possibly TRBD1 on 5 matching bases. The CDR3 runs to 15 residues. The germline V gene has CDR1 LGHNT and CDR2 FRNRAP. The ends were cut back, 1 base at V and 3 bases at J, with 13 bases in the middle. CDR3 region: CASGLDVGVVYEQYF. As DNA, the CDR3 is TGTGCTAGTGGTTTGGACGTAGGGGTGGTCTACGAGCAGTACTTC.

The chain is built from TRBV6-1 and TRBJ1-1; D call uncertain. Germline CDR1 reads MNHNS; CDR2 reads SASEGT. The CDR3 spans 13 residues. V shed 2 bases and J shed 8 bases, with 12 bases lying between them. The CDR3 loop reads CASSEWIFREAFF. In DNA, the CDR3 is TGTGCCAGCAGTGAATGGATCTTCCGGGAAGCTTTCTTT.

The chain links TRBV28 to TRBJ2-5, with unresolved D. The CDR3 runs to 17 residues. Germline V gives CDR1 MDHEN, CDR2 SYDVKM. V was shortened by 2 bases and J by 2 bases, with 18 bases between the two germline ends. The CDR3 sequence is CASSLVTGVTIQETQYF. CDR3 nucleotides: TGTGCCAGCAGTTTAGTCACGGGCGTGACAATTCAAGAGACCCAGTACTTC.

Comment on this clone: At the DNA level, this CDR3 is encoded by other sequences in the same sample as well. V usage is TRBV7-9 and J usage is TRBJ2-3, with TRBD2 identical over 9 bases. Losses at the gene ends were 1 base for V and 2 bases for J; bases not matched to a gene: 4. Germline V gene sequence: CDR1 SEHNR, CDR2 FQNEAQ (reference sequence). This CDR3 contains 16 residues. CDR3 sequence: CASSLGLAASTDTQYF. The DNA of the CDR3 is TGTGCCAGCAGCTTAGGACTAGCGGCTTCCACAGATACGCAGTATTTT.

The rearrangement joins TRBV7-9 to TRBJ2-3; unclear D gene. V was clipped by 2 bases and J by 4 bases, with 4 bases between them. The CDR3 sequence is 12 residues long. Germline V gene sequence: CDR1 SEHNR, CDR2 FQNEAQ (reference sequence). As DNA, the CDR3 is TGTGCCAGCAGCTTAAATCCAGATACGCAGTATTTT. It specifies CASSLNPDTQYF.

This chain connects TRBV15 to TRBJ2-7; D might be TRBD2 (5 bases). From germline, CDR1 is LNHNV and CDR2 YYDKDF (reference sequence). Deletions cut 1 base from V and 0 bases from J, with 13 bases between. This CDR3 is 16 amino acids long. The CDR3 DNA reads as TGTGCCACCAGCAGAGTTCCGGGATCGAGCTCCTACGAGCAGTACTTC. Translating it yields CATSRVPGSSSYEQYF.

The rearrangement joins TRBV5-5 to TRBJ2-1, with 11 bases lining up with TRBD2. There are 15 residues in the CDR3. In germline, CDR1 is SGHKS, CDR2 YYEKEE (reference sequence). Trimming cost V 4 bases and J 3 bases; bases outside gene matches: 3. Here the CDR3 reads CASSDSGRDYNEQFF. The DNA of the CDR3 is TGTGCCAGCAGCGATAGCGGGAGGGACTACAATGAGCAGTTCTTC. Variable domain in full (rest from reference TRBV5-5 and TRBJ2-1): DAGVTQSPTHLIKTRGQQVTLRCSPISGHKSVSWYQQVLGQGPQFIFQYYEKEERGRGNFPDRFSARQFPNYSSELNVNALLLGDSALYLCASSDSGRDYNEQFFGPGTRLTVL.

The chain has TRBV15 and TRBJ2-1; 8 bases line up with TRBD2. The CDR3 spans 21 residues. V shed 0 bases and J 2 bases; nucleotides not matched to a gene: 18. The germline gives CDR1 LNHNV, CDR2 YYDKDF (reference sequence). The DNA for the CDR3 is TGTGCCACCAGCAGAGATTCCTTCGTATTAGCGGGATCTCTCCCCTACAATGAGCAGTTCTTC. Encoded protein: CATSRDSFVLAGSLPYNEQFF.